Sequencing of this T cell receptor (beta chain) was carried out in a study of blood T cell repertoires in COVID-19. Study-wide background: T cells, B-cell-depleted T cells, or PBMCs provided the cDNA or gDNA that served as material.

This clone was counted once. The data were produced by immunoSEQ multiplex PCR, yet TCRdb's version contains in-frame clones alone and is incomplete. The table has about 180,000 clones, around 80% seen once. The CDR3 covers 15 residues. Trimming left V 5 bases short and J 2 bases short, with 16 bases between. CDR1 MNHEY and CDR2 SVGAGI come from the germline V gene. This TCR derives from a woman of 80 years or more with COVID-19, enrolled during active disease. The sample comprised peripheral blood. V is TRBV6-5 and J is TRBJ2-7; TRBD1 is a possible D gene (6 bases). The CDR3 DNA reads as TGTGCCAGCAGTATGGGGCAGGGGATCGCCTACGAGCAGTACTTC. This translates into CASSMGQGIAYEQYF.